This T cell receptor (beta chain) appears in the sequencing data of a study of blood T cell repertoires in COVID-19. About the research overall: Spain, Italy and the United States supplied samples that represented acute and convalescent COVID-19. PBMCs, B-cell-depleted T cells, or T cells were the source of the cDNA or gDNA that made up the material.

The authors' processing: Researchers report that nucleated cell counts were estimated from reference gene primer amplification. Using immunoSEQ multiplex PCR, the repertoire was profiled, and TCRdb retains in-frame clones only, with some absent. D and trimming come from the DNA, and the V and J calls and clone size come from that table. The sample lists around 100,000 clones, more than 65% seen once, with 1.5% to 1.7% in the top ten. The germline gives CDR1 LNHDA, CDR2 SQIVND (reference sequence). The CDR3 runs 16 residues. Trimming took 6 bases from V and 4 from J, leaving 18 bases between them. The receptor was derived from a man aged 45 to 65 with acute or convalescent COVID-19. The gene calls are TRBV19 and TRBJ2-2, with a weak D call TRBD2 (6 bases). Sample: peripheral blood. The CDR3, as DNA: TGTGCCAGTAGCAAACCGGGACTTTCCTTCACCGGGGAGCTGTTTTTT. This codes for CASSKPGLSFTGELFF.